This TCR beta chain was obtained from a study of blood T cells in healthy people across ages. Primed by a sample-barcoded 5' primer and a J-beta primer mix, a second PCR proceeded for 7 to 11 cycles. TCRdb independently ran MiXCR on the 5' RACE reads; one entry per CDR3 protein. Here the sample spans 1.5 million to 2 million distinct CDR3 sequences, roughly 27% being singletons. V lost 0 bases and J lost 6, with 9 bases in between. This CDR3 is 12 amino acids long. CDR1 is DFQATT and CDR2 is SNEGSKA in the germline V gene (reference sequence). The chain has TRBV20-1 and TRBJ2-7; D is uncertain. The sample consisted of blood. The sequence came from a woman aged 25 to 39 in good health. The CDR3 region is CSAREGGSEQYF. In DNA, the CDR3 is TGCAGTGCTAGAGAGGGTGGAAGCGAGCAGTACTTC.